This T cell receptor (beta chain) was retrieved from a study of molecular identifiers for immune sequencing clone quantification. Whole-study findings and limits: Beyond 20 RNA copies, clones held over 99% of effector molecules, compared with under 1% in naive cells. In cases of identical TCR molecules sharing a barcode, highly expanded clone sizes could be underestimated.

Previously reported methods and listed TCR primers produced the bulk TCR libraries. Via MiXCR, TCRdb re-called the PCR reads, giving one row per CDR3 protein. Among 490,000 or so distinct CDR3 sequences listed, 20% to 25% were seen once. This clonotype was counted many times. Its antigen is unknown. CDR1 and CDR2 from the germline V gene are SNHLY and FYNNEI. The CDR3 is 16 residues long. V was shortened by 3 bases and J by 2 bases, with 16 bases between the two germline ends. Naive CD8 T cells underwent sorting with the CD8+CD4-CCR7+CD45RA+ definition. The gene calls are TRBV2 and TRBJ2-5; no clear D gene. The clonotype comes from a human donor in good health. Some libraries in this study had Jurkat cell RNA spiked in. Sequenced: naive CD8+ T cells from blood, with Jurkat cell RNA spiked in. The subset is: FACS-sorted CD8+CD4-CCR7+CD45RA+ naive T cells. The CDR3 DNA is TGTGCCAGCAGTGATATGGGAAGGAGCCTACAAGAGACCCAGTACTTC. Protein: CASSDMGRSLQETQYF. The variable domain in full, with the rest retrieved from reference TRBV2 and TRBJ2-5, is EPEVTQTPSHQVTQMGQEVILRCVPISNHLYFYWYRQILGQKVEFLVSFYNNEISEKSEIFDDQFSVERPDGSNFTLKIRSTKLEDSAMYFCASSDMGRSLQETQYFGPGTRLLVL.